This record concerns one T cell receptor (beta chain) sequence. The antigen is unknown. The data were taken from a study of beta chain features in type 1 diabetes. Study results and caveats: Patients with type 1 diabetes carried fewer insertions and had more deletions at their VDJ junctions. TCRB CDR3s from Type 1 diabetes patients were moderately but significantly shorter in all four CD4+ subsets.

The V segment lost 8 bases and the J segment 0 bases; nucleotides outside the gene matches: 8. Germline CDR1 KGHSH, CDR2 LQKENI. This CDR3 is 16 amino acids long. Expressed TCRB transcripts got sequenced, as all isolated RNA was reverse transcribed. The protocol was immunoSEQ multiplex PCR, while the TCRdb copy is restricted to in-frame clones and leaves out a portion. The table lists about 650,000 clones, about an eighth of them singletons, with over 0.1% in the top ten. The rearrangement uses TRBV18 and TRBJ2-3; 10 nucleotides line up with TRBD2. Input material: naive CD4+ T cells from blood. The clonotype was recovered from a man younger than 45 with type 1 diabetes. The CDR3 region is CASVTGTSVSTDTQYF. The DNA of the CDR3 is TGTGCCAGCGTTACCGGGACTAGCGTCAGCACAGATACGCAGTATTTT.